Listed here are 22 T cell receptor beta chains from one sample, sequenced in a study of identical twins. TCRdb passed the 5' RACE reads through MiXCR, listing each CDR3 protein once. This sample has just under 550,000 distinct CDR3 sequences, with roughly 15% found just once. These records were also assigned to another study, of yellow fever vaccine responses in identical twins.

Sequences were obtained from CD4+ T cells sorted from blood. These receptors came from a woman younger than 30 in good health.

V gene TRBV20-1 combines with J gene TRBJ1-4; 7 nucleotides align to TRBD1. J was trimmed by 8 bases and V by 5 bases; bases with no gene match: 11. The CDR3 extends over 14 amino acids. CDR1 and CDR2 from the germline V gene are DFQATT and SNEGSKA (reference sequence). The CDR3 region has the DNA TGCAGTGCTCGAGGGCGAGGGACAGAAGAAAAACTGTTTTTT. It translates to CSARGRGTEEKLFF.

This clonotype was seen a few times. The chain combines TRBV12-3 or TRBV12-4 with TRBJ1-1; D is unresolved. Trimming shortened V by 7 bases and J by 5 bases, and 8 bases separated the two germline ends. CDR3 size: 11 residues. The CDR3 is CASTWRTEAFF. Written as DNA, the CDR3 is TGTGCCAGCACTTGGAGGACTGAAGCTTTCTTT.

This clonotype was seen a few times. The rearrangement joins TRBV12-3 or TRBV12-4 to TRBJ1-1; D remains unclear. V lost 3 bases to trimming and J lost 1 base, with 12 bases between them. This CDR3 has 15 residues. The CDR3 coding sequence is TGTGCCAGCAGTTTCGGGATCGGGGAGAACACTGAAGCTTTCTTT. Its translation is CASSFGIGENTEAFF.

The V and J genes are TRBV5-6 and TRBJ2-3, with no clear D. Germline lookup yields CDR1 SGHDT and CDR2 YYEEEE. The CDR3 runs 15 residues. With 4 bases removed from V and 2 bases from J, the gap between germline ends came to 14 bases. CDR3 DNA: TGTGCCAGCAGCCGCCCCGGGCAGTACACAGATACGCAGTATTTT. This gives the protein CASSRPGQYTDTQYF.

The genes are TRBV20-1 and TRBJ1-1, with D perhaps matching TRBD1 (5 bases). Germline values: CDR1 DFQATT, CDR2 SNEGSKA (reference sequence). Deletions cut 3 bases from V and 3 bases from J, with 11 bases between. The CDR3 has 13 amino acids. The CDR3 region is CSASPTTDTEAFF. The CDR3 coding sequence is TGCAGTGCTAGCCCCACGACAGACACTGAAGCTTTCTTT.

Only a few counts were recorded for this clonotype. CDR3 region: CATGLAGYNEQFF. CDR3 nucleotide sequence: TGTGCCACCGGGCTAGCGGGGTACAATGAGCAGTTCTTC. The chain recombines TRBV24-1 with TRBJ2-1; 9 nucleotides agree with TRBD2. Germline V gene sequence: CDR1 KGHDR, CDR2 SFDVKD. This CDR3 has 13 amino acids. The trim removed 9 bases at V and 4 bases at J, leaving 3 bases unmatched.

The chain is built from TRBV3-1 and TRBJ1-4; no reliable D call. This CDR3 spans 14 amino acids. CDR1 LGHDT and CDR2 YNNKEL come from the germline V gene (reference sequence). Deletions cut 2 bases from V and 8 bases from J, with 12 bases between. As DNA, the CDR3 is TGTGCCAGCAGCCAACTCGCCGGACCCGAAAAACTGTTTTTT. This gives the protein CASSQLAGPEKLFF.

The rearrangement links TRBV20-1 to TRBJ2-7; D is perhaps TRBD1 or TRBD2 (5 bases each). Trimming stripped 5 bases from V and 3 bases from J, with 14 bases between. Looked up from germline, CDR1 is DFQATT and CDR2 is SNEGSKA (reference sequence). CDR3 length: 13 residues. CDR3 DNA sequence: TGCAGTGCTGCCGGGACGTGGGGCTACGAGCAGTACTTC. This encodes CSAAGTWGYEQYF.

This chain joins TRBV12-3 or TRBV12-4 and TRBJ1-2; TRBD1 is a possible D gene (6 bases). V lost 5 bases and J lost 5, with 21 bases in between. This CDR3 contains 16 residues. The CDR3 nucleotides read TGTGCCAGCAGTCCTTCGGGGGGCAGCCGAATATATGGCTACACCTTC. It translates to CASSPSGGSRIYGYTF.

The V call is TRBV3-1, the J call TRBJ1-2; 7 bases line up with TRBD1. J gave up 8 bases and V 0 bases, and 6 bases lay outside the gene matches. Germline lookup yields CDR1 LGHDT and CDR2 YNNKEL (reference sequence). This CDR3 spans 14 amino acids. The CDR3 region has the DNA TGTGCCAGCAGCCAAGATTTGGGACAGACGGGCTACACCTTC. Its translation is CASSQDLGQTGYTF. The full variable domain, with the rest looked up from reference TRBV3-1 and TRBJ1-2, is DTAVSQTPKYLVTQMGNDKSIKCEQNLGHDTMYWYKQDSKKFLKIMFSYNNKELIINETVPNRFSPKSPDKAHLNLHINSLELGDSAVYFCASSQDLGQTGYTFGSGTRLTVV.

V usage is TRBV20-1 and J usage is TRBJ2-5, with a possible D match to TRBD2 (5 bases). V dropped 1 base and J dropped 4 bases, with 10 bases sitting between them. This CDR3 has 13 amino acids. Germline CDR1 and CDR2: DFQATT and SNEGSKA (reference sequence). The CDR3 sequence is CSARVLAGETQYF. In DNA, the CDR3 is TGCAGTGCTAGAGTTTTGGCGGGAGAGACCCAGTACTTC.

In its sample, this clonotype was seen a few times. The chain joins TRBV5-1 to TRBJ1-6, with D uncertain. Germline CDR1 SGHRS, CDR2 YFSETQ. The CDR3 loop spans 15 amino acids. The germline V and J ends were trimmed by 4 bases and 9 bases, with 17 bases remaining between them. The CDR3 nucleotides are TGCGCCAGCAGCCCGGGTCAGCTTGATGGTTCACCCCTCCACTTT. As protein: CASSPGQLDGSPLHF. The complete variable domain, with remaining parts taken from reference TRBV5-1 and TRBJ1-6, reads KAGVTQTPRYLIKTRGQQVTLSCSPISGHRSVSWYQQTPGQGLQFLFEYFSETQRNKGNFPGRFSGRQFSNSRSEMNVSTLELGDSALYLCASSPGQLDGSPLHFGNGTRLTVT.

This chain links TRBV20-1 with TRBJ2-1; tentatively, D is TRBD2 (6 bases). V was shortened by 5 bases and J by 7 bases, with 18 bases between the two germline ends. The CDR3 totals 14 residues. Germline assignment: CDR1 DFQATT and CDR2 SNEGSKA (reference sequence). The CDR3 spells CSAWGGPGLNEQFF. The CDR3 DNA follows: TGCAGTGCTTGGGGCGGCCCCGGACTAAATGAGCAGTTCTTC.

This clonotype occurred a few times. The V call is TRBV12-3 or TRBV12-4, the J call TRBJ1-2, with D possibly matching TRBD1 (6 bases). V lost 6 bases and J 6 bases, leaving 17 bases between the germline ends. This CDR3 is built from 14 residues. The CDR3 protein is CASSKLGGLDGYTF. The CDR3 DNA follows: TGTGCCAGCAGCAAATTAGGGGGGTTAGATGGCTACACCTTC.

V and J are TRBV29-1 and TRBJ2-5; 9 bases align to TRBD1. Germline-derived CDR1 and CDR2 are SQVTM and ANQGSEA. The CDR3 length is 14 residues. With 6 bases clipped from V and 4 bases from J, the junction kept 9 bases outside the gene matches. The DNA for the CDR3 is TGCAGCGTCGCCAGGGACAGGGTAGGAGAGACCCAGTACTTC. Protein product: CSVARDRVGETQYF.

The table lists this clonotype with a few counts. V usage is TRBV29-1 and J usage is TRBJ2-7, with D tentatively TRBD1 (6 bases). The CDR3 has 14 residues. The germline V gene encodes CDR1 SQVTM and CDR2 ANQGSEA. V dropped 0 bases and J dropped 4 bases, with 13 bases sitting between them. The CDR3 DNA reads TGCAGCGTTGAAGAAGCCGGGACACCTTACGAGCAGTACTTC. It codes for CSVEEAGTPYEQYF.

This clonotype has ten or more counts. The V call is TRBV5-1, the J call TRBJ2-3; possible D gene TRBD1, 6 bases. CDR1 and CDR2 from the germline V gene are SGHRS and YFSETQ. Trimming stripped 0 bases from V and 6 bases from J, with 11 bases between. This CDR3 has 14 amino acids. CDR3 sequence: CASSLDRAEDTQYF. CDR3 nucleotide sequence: TGCGCCAGCAGCTTGGACAGGGCTGAGGATACGCAGTATTTT.

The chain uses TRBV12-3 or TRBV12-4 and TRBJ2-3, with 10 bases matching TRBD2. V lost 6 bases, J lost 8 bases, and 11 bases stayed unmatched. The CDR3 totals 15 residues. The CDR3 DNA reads TGTGCCAGCAGCCGGATAGCGGGAGGAGGGGGTACGCAGTATTTT. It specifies CASSRIAGGGGTQYF.

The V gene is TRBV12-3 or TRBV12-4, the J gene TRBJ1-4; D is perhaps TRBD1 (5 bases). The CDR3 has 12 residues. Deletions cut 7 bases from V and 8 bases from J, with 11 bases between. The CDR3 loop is CASTGWGEKLFF. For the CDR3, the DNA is TGTGCCAGCACAGGGTGGGGCGAAAAACTGTTTTTT.

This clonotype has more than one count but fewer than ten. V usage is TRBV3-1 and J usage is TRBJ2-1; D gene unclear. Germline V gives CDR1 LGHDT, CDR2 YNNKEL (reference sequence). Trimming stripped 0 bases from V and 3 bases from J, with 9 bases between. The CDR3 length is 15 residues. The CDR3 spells CASSQDGQYYNEQFF. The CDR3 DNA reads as TGTGCCAGCAGCCAAGATGGCCAGTACTACAATGAGCAGTTCTTC.

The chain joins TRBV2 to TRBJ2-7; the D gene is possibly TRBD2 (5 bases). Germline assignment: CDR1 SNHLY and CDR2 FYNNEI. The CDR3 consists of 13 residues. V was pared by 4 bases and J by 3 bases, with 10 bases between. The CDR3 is CASSGRANYEQYF. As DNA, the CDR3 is TGTGCCAGCAGTGGGCGGGCAAACTACGAGCAGTACTTC.

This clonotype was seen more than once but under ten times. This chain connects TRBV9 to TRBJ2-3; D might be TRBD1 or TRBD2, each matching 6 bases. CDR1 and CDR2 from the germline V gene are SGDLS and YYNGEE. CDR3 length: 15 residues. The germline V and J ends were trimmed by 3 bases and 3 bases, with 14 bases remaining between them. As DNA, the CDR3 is TGTGCCAGCAGCGGACTAGTAAGGGGGACAGATACGCAGTATTTT. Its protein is CASSGLVRGTDTQYF.